The present TCR beta chain was sequenced within a study of blood T cell repertoires in COVID-19. Study-level background: Samples taken during acute and convalescent COVID-19 were collected in the United States, Italy and Spain. Sources were T cells, B-cell-depleted T cells, or PBMCs; the material itself was cDNA or gDNA.

The germline V and J ends were trimmed by 1 base and 0 bases, with 7 bases remaining between them. This CDR3 region has 15 residues. The germline V gene encodes CDR1 SGDLS and CDR2 YYNGEE. Source study methods: Estimated nucleated cell counts came from reference gene primer amplification. This table comes from immunoSEQ multiplex PCR, and its TCRdb copy is limited to in-frame clones, with some not included. Clone size and V and J calls were adopted from that table, with D and trimming inferred from the DNA. The sample has around 280,000 clones; 85% are singletons. The chain recombines TRBV9 with TRBJ2-2; a weak D match, TRBD1 (6 bases). Sequencing input: peripheral blood. The sequence derives from a woman aged 45-60 years with active or convalescent COVID-19. The CDR3 reads CASSVRTANTGELFF. In DNA, the CDR3 is TGTGCCAGCAGCGTACGGACAGCGAACACCGGGGAGCTGTTTTTT.